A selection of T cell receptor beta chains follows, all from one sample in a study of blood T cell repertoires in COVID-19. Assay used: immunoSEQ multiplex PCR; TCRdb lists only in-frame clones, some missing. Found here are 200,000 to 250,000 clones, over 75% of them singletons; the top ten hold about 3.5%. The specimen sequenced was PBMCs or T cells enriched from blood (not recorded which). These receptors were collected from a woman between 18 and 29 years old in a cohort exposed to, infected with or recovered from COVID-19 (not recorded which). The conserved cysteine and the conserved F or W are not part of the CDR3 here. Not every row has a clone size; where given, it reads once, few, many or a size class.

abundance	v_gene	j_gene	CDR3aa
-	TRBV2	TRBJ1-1	ASSADRNTEAF
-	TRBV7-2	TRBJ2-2	ASSLGLAGTTGELF
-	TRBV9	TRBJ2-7	ASSVDGSSYEQY
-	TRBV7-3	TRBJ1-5	ASSLNLFPGDRDEYDSNQPQH
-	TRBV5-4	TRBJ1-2	ASRRASQQVYGYT
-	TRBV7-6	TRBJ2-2	ASSLGQGKDGELF
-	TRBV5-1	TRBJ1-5	ASSLGSGGGNQPQH
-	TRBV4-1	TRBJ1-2	ASSHPRTGSNYGYT
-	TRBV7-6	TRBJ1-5	ASSLGQGRGQPQH
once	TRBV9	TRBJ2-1	ASSVDPPSSYNEQF
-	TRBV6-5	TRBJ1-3	ASSYADSSGNTIY
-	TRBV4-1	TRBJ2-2	ASSHETGNTGELF
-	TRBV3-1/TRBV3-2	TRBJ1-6	ASSPQGRDSPLH
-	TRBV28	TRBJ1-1	ASSPTGVGTEAF
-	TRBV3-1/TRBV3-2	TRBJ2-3	ASSRGLAGGKY
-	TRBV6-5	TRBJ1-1	ASSHRRGSNTEAF
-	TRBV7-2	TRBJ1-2	ASSSRDSSLYGYT
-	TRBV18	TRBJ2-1	ASSPDDKPEQF
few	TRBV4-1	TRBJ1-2	ASSRTGWNYGYT
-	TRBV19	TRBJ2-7	ASSGRATNEQY
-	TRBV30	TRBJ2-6	AWSDGTGVTGANVLT
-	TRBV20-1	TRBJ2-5	SASGTTYQETQY
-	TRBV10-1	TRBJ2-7	ASSDSRPPSYEQY